The 15 T cell receptor beta chains in this list originate from one sample, sequenced in a study of T-cell memory formation after mild COVID-19. Each CDR3 protein gets one entry after TCRdb re-called the 5' RACE reads with MiXCR. Counted here are about 470,000 distinct CDR3 sequences, more than 20% occurring once; the ten biggest clones make up around 12%. The sample consisted of PBMCs or a T cell subset sorted from them (not recorded which). The receptors come from an adult woman who had mild COVID-19 (a few samples of this study predate the infection). Cell type and time point are not known.

A few counts support this clonotype. CDR3 protein: CASSLGFADTQYF. The CDR3 coding sequence is TGCGCCAGCAGCTTGGGATTTGCAGATACGCAGTATTTT. J is TRBJ2-3 and V is TRBV5-1, with D unclear. The V end was cut by 0 bases, the J end by 4 bases, with 6 bases between. The CDR3 runs 13 residues. CDR1 SGHRS and CDR2 YFSETQ come from the germline V gene. The entire variable domain, with the rest obtained from reference TRBV5-1 and TRBJ2-3, is as follows: KAGVTQTPRYLIKTRGQQVTLSCSPISGHRSVSWYQQTPGQGLQFLFEYFSETQRNKGNFPGRFSGRQFSNSRSEMNVSTLELGDSALYLCASSLGFADTQYFGPGTRLTVL.

V gene TRBV4-1 combines with J gene TRBJ1-5; no reliable D call. Germline V CDR1 and CDR2: MGHRA, YSYEKL. Between the trimmed V and J ends, which lost 2 bases and 10 bases, there was a span of 12 bases. The CDR3 consists of 13 residues. CDR3 loop: CASSQRISDPQHF. In DNA, the CDR3 is TGCGCCAGCAGCCAAAGGATCTCGGATCCCCAGCATTTT.

This chain connects TRBV15 to TRBJ1-1, with D possibly TRBD1 on 6 matching bases. CDR1 LNHNV and CDR2 YYDKDF come from the germline V gene (reference sequence). V was shortened by 3 bases and J by 3 bases, with 11 bases between the two germline ends. The CDR3 covers 14 residues. CDR3 loop: CATSRSGGHTEAFF. The CDR3, as DNA: TGTGCCACCAGCAGGTCGGGGGGGCACACTGAAGCTTTCTTT.

This chain links TRBV27 with TRBJ2-5, with D perhaps matching TRBD1 (6 bases). The V end was cut by 6 bases, the J end by 2 bases, with 13 bases between. Germline CDR1 reads MNHEY; CDR2 reads SMNVEV (reference sequence). This CDR3 has 14 residues. The CDR3 reads CASRSGQIQETQYF. CDR3 DNA sequence: TGTGCCAGCAGATCAGGACAGATTCAAGAGACCCAGTACTTC.

The chain combines TRBV7-3 with TRBJ1-1; TRBD1 matches 7 bases. V lost 7 bases to trimming and J lost 1 base; unmatched junction nucleotides: 9. This CDR3 has 15 amino acids. In germline, CDR1 is SGHTA, CDR2 FQGTGA. This chain's CDR3 is CASTTEGQENTEAFF. The CDR3 bases are TGTGCCAGCACCACAGAAGGACAGGAGAACACTGAAGCTTTCTTT.

This sequence joins TRBV7-3 and TRBJ2-1; TRBD1 matches at 9 bases. The CDR3 covers 13 residues. CDR1 and CDR2 from the germline V gene are SGHTA and FQGTGA. Trimming removed 5 bases from V and 12 bases from J; junction bases left unmatched: 8. The CDR3 reads CASSQDRGHLQFF. The CDR3 DNA reads TGTGCCAGCAGCCAGGACAGGGGCCACCTGCAGTTCTTC.

V and J are TRBV4-1 and TRBJ2-5, with a tentative D call TRBD2 (5 bases). V lost 1 base, J lost 4 bases, and 10 bases lay in between. From germline, CDR1 is MGHRA and CDR2 YSYEKL. This CDR3 comprises 14 residues. The chain's CDR3 is CASSQGGIRETQYF. The DNA for the CDR3 is TGCGCCAGCAGCCAAGGAGGGATAAGAGAGACCCAGTACTTC.

The rearrangement joins TRBV29-1 to TRBJ1-2, with TRBD1 as a possible D gene (6 bases). V was trimmed by 2 bases and J by 4 bases, leaving 11 bases between them. CDR3 length equals 13 residues. The germline CDR1 and CDR2 sequences are SQVTM and ANQGSEA. CDR3 sequence reads: CSVELQGFYGYTF. CDR3 nucleotide sequence: TGCAGCGTTGAATTACAGGGCTTCTATGGCTACACCTTC.

The chain employs TRBV6-6 and TRBJ2-5; D might be TRBD2 (6 bases). The germline CDR1 and CDR2 sequences are MNHNY and SVGAGI (reference sequence). The CDR3 consists of 13 residues. With 1 base removed from V and 4 bases from J, the gap between germline ends came to 7 bases. The CDR3, as DNA: TGTGCCAGCAGTTACTTCGGGAGAGAGACCCAGTACTTC. Its translation: CASSYFGRETQYF.

The chain couples TRBV29-1 to TRBJ2-2; 7 nucleotides agree with TRBD1. The CDR3 runs to 14 residues. V lost 6 bases, J lost 3 bases, and 7 bases stayed unmatched. Germline-derived CDR1 and CDR2 are SQVTM and ANQGSEA. CDR3: CSVTTGSHTGELFF. The CDR3 DNA is TGCAGCGTCACGACAGGGTCGCACACCGGGGAGCTGTTTTTT.

This clonotype showed up just a few times. The V call is TRBV12-3 or TRBV12-4, the J call TRBJ2-4; TRBD2 agrees at 10 bases. Trimming removed 5 bases from V and 6 bases from J; junction bases left unmatched: 1. This CDR3 contains 13 residues. CDR3 DNA sequence: TGTGCCAGCAGTCCTAGCGGGAGAAACATTCAGTACTTC. It yields the protein CASSPSGRNIQYF.

The J gene is TRBJ2-7, the V gene TRBV20-1, with 7 nucleotides matching TRBD2. Trimming removed 2 bases from V and 1 base from J; junction bases left unmatched: 11. The CDR3 loop spans 16 amino acids. Germline values: CDR1 DFQATT, CDR2 SNEGSKA (reference sequence). The CDR3 DNA reads TGCAGTGCTAGATCCTCCGAGGCGGGAGCGTCCTACGAGCAGTACTTC. Translation gives CSARSSEAGASYEQYF.

This clonotype was counted between two and nine times. The chain uses TRBV7-9 and TRBJ2-7, with unresolved D. The CDR3 covers 16 residues. Per the germline V gene, CDR1 is SEHNR and CDR2 is FQNEAQ (reference sequence). The V gene lost 8 bases and the J gene lost 3 bases, with 23 bases spanning the gap. CDR3 DNA: TGTGCCAGCCGACGCCTCAGCGCGGCTACTTTCTACGAGCAGTACTTC. Protein sequence: CASRRLSAATFYEQYF.

There are a few counts of this clonotype. This chain uses TRBV11-2 with TRBJ2-7, with D tentatively TRBD2 (5 bases). Per germline, CDR1 SGHAT and CDR2 FQNNGV. The CDR3 is 14 amino acids. V shed 4 bases and J shed 5 bases, with 15 bases lying between them. The chain's CDR3 is CASSSHWWGDEQYF. The CDR3 DNA follows: TGTGCCAGCAGCTCTCATTGGTGGGGAGACGAGCAGTACTTC.

The chain has TRBV10-3 and TRBJ2-7; the D gene could be TRBD1 or TRBD2 (6 bases each). The germline gives CDR1 ENHRY, CDR2 SYGVKD. V was trimmed by 10 bases and J by 0 bases, leaving 13 bases between them. The CDR3 sequence is 13 residues long. Here the CDR3 reads CATGRGDSYEQYF. CDR3 in DNA: TGTGCCACCGGAAGGGGGGACTCCTACGAGCAGTACTTC.